What follows are 27 T cell receptor beta chains derived from one specimen sequenced in a study of T cells in Graves' hyperthyroidism and ophthalmopathy. Using RNA transcripts as the source, TCR beta CDR3 regions were amplified. First-round RT-PCR of the TCR CDR3 relied on the HTBI primer set. TCRdb reanalysed the multiplex PCR reads using MiXCR and keeps one entry per CDR3 protein. The repertoire has about half a million distinct CDR3 sequences, 15% to 20% of them found once; the top ten carry 25% to 30%. Material: blood. These receptors were collected from a woman aged 30 to 39 with Graves' ophthalmopathy.

V gene TRBV4-3 combines with J gene TRBJ1-1; D is possibly TRBD1 (5 bases). Trimming pared 0 bases from V and 6 bases from J, leaving 17 bases between. CDR3 length: 16 amino acids. Germline CDR1 reads LGHNA; CDR2 reads YSLEER. The CDR3, as DNA: TGCGCCAGCAGCCAAGATCCAGCCAGGGTCCTCCCTGAAGCTTTCTTT. Encoded protein: CASSQDPARVLPEAFF.

This clonotype was seen a handful of times. CDR3 in DNA: TGTGCCAGCAGCTTTTCAGCGGGAAAGTTGGGTGAGCAGTTCTTC. This gives the protein CASSFSAGKLGEQFF. The gene calls are TRBV5-4 and TRBJ2-1; TRBD2 matches 7 bases. V trimming: 2 bases; J trimming: 9 bases; junction bases outside the gene matches: 11. CDR3 length: 15 residues. Germline V gene data show CDR1 as SGHNT and CDR2 as YYREEE (reference sequence). The entire variable domain, with the rest obtained from reference TRBV5-4 and TRBJ2-1, is as follows: ETGVTQSPTHLIKTRGQQVTLRCSSQSGHNTVSWYQQALGQGPQFIFQYYREEENGRGNFPPRFSGLQFPNYSSELNVNALELDDSALYLCASSFSAGKLGEQFFGPGTRLTVL.

This clonotype has a count of ten or more. This chain connects TRBV6-5 to TRBJ2-1, with D maybe TRBD1 (6 bases). CDR3 length: 17 residues. The V gene lost 0 bases and the J gene lost 4 bases, with 16 bases spanning the gap. Germline assignment: CDR1 MNHEY and CDR2 SVGAGI. The chain's CDR3 is CASSYSMARGTYNEQFF. CDR3 coding DNA: TGTGCCAGCAGTTACTCGATGGCTAGGGGGACATACAATGAGCAGTTCTTC.

In this sample, this clonotype turned up a few times. The rearrangement links TRBV9 to TRBJ2-2; D possibly corresponds to TRBD2 (5 bases). The V end was cut by 1 base, the J end by 8 bases, with 24 bases between. Germline CDR1 SGDLS, CDR2 YYNGEE. CDR3 size: 18 residues. The CDR3 protein is CASSVLDGSSMSPGELFF. In DNA form, the CDR3 reads TGTGCCAGCAGCGTATTGGATGGGAGCTCCATGTCACCGGGGGAGCTGTTTTTT. The variable domain in full, with the rest retrieved from reference TRBV9 and TRBJ2-2, is DSGVTQTPKHLITATGQRVTLRCSPRSGDLSVYWYQQSLDQGLQFLIQYYNGEERAKGNILERFSAQQFPDLHSELNLSSLELGDSALYFCASSVLDGSSMSPGELFFGEGSRLTVL.

The CDR3 spells CSARDQAGYGYTF. For the CDR3, the DNA is TGCAGTGCTAGAGATCAGGCGGGCTATGGCTACACCTTC. The gene calls are TRBV20-1 and TRBJ1-2; D uncertain. Germline lookup yields CDR1 DFQATT and CDR2 SNEGSKA (reference sequence). V was shortened by 0 bases and J by 4 bases, with 9 bases between the two germline ends. CDR3 length: 13 amino acids.

This clonotype was counted only a few times. This may be a read error, as it is one base from a much larger clone. The V and J genes are TRBV28 and TRBJ1-4; D might be TRBD1 (6 bases). The V gene lost 7 bases and the J gene lost 10 bases, with 16 bases spanning the gap. Per germline, CDR1 MDHEN and CDR2 SYDVKM. The CDR3 totals 13 residues. The CDR3 here is CASTLRGDGKLFF. CDR3 nucleotide sequence: TGTGCCAGCACCCTAAGGGGGGATGGAAAACTGTTTTTT. Looking up the rest from reference TRBV28 and TRBJ1-4 gives the full variable domain: DVKVTQSSRYLVKRTGEKVFLECVQDMDHENMFWYRQDPGLGLRLIYFSYDVKMKEKGDIPEGYSVSREKKERFSLILESASTNQTSMYLCASTLRGDGKLFFGSGTQLSVL.

V is TRBV5-5 and J is TRBJ2-1, with 7 bases lining up with TRBD1. V dropped 1 base and J dropped 2; count of bases not matched to a gene: 9. CDR1 is SGHKS, CDR2 YYEKEE, per germline (reference sequence). The CDR3 consists of 17 residues. CDR3 loop: CASSLLRQGRPYNEQFF. In nucleotides, the CDR3 is TGTGCCAGCAGCTTGTTGCGACAGGGTCGCCCCTACAATGAGCAGTTCTTC.

This chain connects TRBV20-1 to TRBJ2-1, with 9 bases identical to TRBD1. Germline V CDR1 and CDR2: DFQATT, SNEGSKA (reference sequence). The CDR3 consists of 15 residues. V lost 5 bases, J lost 5 bases, and 10 bases stayed unmatched. The DNA of the CDR3 is TGCAGTGCTCATAACGGACAGGGGCTGAACAATGAGCAGTTCTTC. Its protein product is CSAHNGQGLNNEQFF.

This clonotype was seen at least ten times. The V gene is TRBV7-8, the J gene TRBJ2-1; 8 nucleotides agree with TRBD2. V lost 5 bases to trimming and J lost 7 bases; unmatched junction nucleotides: 13. The germline V gene has CDR1 SGHVS and CDR2 FQNEAQ. The CDR3 runs 16 residues. The CDR3 loop is CASSPLSGSSANEQFF. Here the CDR3 DNA reads TGTGCCAGCAGCCCCTTGAGCGGGAGTTCAGCTAATGAGCAGTTCTTC.

In this sample, this clonotype turned up a few times. The gene calls are TRBV7-6 and TRBJ2-1; D is unclear. Trimming pared 7 bases from V and 4 bases from J, leaving 8 bases between. CDR1 and CDR2 (germline): SGHVS, FNYEAQ. CDR3 length: 12 amino acids. The CDR3 sequence is CASTSAYNEQFF. CDR3 bases: TGTGCCAGCACCTCGGCATACAATGAGCAGTTCTTC.

Only a few counts were recorded for this clonotype. In DNA, the CDR3 is TGTGCCAGCAGCTTAGCTGCTGGGGCCAACGTCCTGACTTTC. It translates to CASSLAAGANVLTF. J is TRBJ2-6 and V is TRBV7-2; D unclear. Germline values: CDR1 SGHTA, CDR2 FQGNSA. CDR3 size: 14 residues. The V and J ends lost 0 bases and 2 bases respectively, with 2 bases between them.

This clonotype was counted many times. V is TRBV5-1 and J is TRBJ1-1; the match to TRBD1 covers 9 bases. Germline CDR1 is SGHRS and CDR2 is YFSETQ. The CDR3 runs 17 residues. Losses at the gene ends were 0 bases for V and 6 bases for J; bases not matched to a gene: 12. The CDR3 reads CASSLGSLGQGWAEAFF. The CDR3 DNA reads TGCGCCAGCAGCTTGGGGTCCTTGGGACAGGGCTGGGCTGAAGCTTTCTTT.

This chain links TRBV28 with TRBJ1-6; D is possibly TRBD1 (5 bases). CDR3 length: 12 amino acids. Trimming shortened V by 6 bases and J by 13 bases, and 13 bases separated the two germline ends. CDR1 and CDR2 from the germline V gene are MDHEN and SYDVKM. The CDR3 here is CASSLGVIPLHF. CDR3 in DNA: TGTGCCAGCAGCTTAGGGGTCATTCCCCTCCACTTT.

The rearrangement links TRBV4-2 to TRBJ1-4, with D unresolved. Germline V gene lookup returns CDR1 LGHNA and CDR2 YNFKEQ. CDR3 length: 15 amino acids. Deletions cut 0 bases from V and 7 bases from J, with 12 bases between. CDR3 coding DNA: TGTGCCAGCAGCCAAGAGGTGGTAGTACCTGAAAAACTGTTTTTT. Translation: CASSQEVVVPEKLFF.

This clonotype was seen many times. The chain couples TRBV20-1 to TRBJ2-7; 7 nucleotides align to TRBD2. The J segment lost 7 bases and the V segment lost 5 bases, leaving 14 bases of the junction unmatched. The CDR3 contains 14 residues. Germline lookup yields CDR1 DFQATT and CDR2 SNEGSKA (reference sequence). The CDR3 DNA reads TGCAGTGCTCGCCGTGGGGGGGGGTCTGGTGAGCAGTACTTC. Protein: CSARRGGGSGEQYF.

V and J are TRBV20-1 and TRBJ2-3; the match to TRBD2 covers 7 bases. CDR3 length: 14 residues. V was clipped by 8 bases and J by 1 base; unmatched bases: 9. Germline V gene sequence: CDR1 DFQATT, CDR2 SNEGSKA (reference sequence). This CDR3 is CSIPGTTGTDTQYF. The CDR3 DNA reads as TGCAGTATCCCAGGGACTACCGGCACAGATACGCAGTATTTT.

There are a few counts of this clonotype. The chain combines TRBV3-1 with TRBJ2-7; D gene uncertain. The CDR3 extends over 13 amino acids. V lost 1 base, J lost 4 bases, and 8 bases lay in between. Germline assignment: CDR1 LGHDT and CDR2 YNNKEL (reference sequence). CDR3 loop: CASSQGNYYEQYF. The CDR3, as DNA: TGTGCCAGCAGCCAAGGAAACTATTACGAGCAGTACTTC.

In this sample, this clonotype turned up many times. V usage is TRBV2 and J usage is TRBJ2-1, with 9 bases that match TRBD2. There are 17 residues in the CDR3. The ends lost 4 bases at V and 3 bases at J; junction bases unmatched: 10. Germline CDR1 and CDR2: SNHLY and FYNNEI. CDR3 DNA sequence: TGTGCCAGCAGTGTCGGGACTAGCATTGGGGACTACAATGAGCAGTTCTTC. This codes for CASSVGTSIGDYNEQFF.

In this sample, this clonotype turned up many times. CDR3 DNA: TGTGCCAGCAGCTTAGTAAGAGGACAGGGAGAGCTGTTTTTT. It specifies CASSLVRGQGELFF. The V gene is TRBV11-2, the J gene TRBJ2-2; 8 bases agree with TRBD1. There are 14 residues in the CDR3. Germline-derived CDR1 and CDR2 are SGHAT and FQNNGV. The V gene end was trimmed by 1 base and the J gene end by 11 bases; junction bases not matched to a gene: 6.

Only a few counts were recorded for this clonotype. The chain has TRBV7-3 and TRBJ2-3; TRBD2 is a possible D gene (5 bases). The V end lost 2 bases, the J end lost 7 bases, and 10 bases lay between the germline ends. The CDR3 sequence is 13 residues long. CDR1 SGHTA and CDR2 FQGTGA come from the germline V gene. The CDR3 reads CASSLEGSNTQYF. DNA of the CDR3: TGTGCCAGCAGCTTAGAGGGTTCAAATACGCAGTATTTT.

This clonotype was found many times. V usage is TRBV30 and J usage is TRBJ1-3; D unclear. Germline values: CDR1 GTSNPN, CDR2 SVGIG (reference sequence). The CDR3 extends over 14 amino acids. Trimming removed 0 bases from V and 0 bases from J, with 6 bases in between. CDR3 region: CAWSVASSGNTIYF. The CDR3 DNA reads as TGTGCCTGGAGTGTAGCGTCCTCTGGAAACACCATATATTTT.

This clonotype was observed many times. The chain has TRBV29-1 and TRBJ2-7; a weak D match, TRBD2 (5 bases). Between the trimmed V and J ends, which lost 6 bases and 9 bases, there was a span of 18 bases. The germline V gene has CDR1 SQVTM and CDR2 ANQGSEA. This CDR3 has 12 residues. The CDR3: CSVRVSEMGQYF. CDR3 coding DNA: TGCAGCGTGAGGGTCTCCGAGATGGGGCAGTACTTC.

This clonotype was recorded many times. The rearrangement links TRBV11-2 to TRBJ2-7; no clear D. Germline V gene lookup returns CDR1 SGHAT and CDR2 FQNNGV. The CDR3 has 11 residues. The ends were cut back, 1 base at V and 5 bases at J, with 3 bases in the middle. CDR3 residues: CASSLANEQYF. The CDR3, as DNA: TGTGCCAGCAGCTTAGCTAACGAGCAGTACTTC.

This clonotype was detected ten times or more. The chain recombines TRBV6-1 with TRBJ1-1; unclear D gene. The ends were cut back, 3 bases at V and 0 bases at J, with 8 bases in the middle. Per germline, CDR1 MNHNS and CDR2 SASEGT. The CDR3 sequence is 14 residues long. CDR3 sequence reads: CASSDLTVNTEAFF. In DNA, the CDR3 is TGTGCCAGCAGTGATCTGACGGTGAACACTGAAGCTTTCTTT.

Ten or more counts support this clonotype. The rearrangement uses TRBV20-1 and TRBJ2-7, with D possibly TRBD2 on 6 matching bases. This CDR3 comprises 15 residues. Trimming cost V 0 bases and J 12 bases, with 24 bases left between them. Germline CDR1 DFQATT, CDR2 SNEGSKA (reference sequence). CDR3 DNA: TGCAGTGCTAGAGATGAGGGGACTCCACCCTACGATGGGTACTTC. Protein product: CSARDEGTPPYDGYF.

This chain connects TRBV12-3 or TRBV12-4 to TRBJ2-3; 7 positions match TRBD2. This CDR3 is built from 15 residues. J gave up 2 bases and V 5 bases, and 7 bases lay outside the gene matches. CDR3 residues: CASSVGLTNTDTQYF. DNA for the CDR3: TGTGCCAGCAGTGTGGGACTAACAAACACAGATACGCAGTATTTT.

The chain carries TRBV20-1 and TRBJ2-3; maybe TRBD2 (5 bases). Germline CDR1 DFQATT, CDR2 SNEGSKA (reference sequence). The CDR3 is 12 amino acids. V dropped 6 bases and J dropped 6 bases, with 13 bases sitting between them. The CDR3 DNA is TGCAGTGCGCCCCGGGATGTCGATACGCAGTATTTT. It is translated as CSAPRDVDTQYF.